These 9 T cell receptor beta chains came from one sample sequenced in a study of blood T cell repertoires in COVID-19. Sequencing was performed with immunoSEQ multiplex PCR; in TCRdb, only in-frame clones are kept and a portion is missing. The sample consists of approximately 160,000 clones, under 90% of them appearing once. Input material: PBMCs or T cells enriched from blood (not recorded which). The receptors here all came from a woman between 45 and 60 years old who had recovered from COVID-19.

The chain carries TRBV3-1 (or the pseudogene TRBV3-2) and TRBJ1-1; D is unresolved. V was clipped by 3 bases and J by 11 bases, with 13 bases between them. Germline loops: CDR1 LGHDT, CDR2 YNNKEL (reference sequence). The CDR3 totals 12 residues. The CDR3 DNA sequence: TGTGCCAGCAGCCATAGAGGTTTACTGGCTTTCTTT. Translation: CASSHRGLLAFF.

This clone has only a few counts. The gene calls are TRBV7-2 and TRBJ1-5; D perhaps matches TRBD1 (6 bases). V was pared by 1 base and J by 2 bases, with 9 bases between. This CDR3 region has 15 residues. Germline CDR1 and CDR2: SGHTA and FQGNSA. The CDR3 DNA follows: TGTGCCAGCAGCTTAGGGACAGTCGGCAATCAGCCCCAGCATTTT. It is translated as CASSLGTVGNQPQHF.

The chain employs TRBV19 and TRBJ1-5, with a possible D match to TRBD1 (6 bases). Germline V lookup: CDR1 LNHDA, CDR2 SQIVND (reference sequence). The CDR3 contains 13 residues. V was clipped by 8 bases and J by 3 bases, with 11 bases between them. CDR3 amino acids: CASHRDNNQPQHF. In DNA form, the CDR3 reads TGTGCCAGTCACCGGGACAACAATCAGCCCCAGCATTTT.

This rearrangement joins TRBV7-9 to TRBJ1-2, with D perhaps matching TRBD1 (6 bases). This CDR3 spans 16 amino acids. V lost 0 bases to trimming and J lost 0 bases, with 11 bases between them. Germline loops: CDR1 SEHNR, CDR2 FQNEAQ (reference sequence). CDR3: CASSLARDTPNYGYTF. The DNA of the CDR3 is TGTGCCAGCAGCTTAGCCCGGGACACTCCTAACTATGGCTACACCTTC.

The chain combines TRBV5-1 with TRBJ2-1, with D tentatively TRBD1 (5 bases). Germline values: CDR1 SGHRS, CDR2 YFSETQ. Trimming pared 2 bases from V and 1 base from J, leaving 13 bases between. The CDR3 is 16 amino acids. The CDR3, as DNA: TGCGCCAGCAGCTTCGGTAACAGGCCGTCCTACAATGAGCAGTTCTTC. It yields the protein CASSFGNRPSYNEQFF.

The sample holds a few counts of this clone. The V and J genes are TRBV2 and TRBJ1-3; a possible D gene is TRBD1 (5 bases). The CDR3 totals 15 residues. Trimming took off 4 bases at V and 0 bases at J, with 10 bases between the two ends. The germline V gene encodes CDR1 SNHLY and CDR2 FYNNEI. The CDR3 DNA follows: TGTGCCAGCAGTGTTGGACACCCCTCTGGAAACACCATATATTTT. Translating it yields CASSVGHPSGNTIYF.

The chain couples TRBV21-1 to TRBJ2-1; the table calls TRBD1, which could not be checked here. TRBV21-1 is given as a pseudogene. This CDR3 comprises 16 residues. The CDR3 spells CASSPARQGGYNEQFF. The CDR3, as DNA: TGTGCCAGCAGCCCCGCGAGGCAGGGGGGCTACAATGAGCAGTTCTTC.

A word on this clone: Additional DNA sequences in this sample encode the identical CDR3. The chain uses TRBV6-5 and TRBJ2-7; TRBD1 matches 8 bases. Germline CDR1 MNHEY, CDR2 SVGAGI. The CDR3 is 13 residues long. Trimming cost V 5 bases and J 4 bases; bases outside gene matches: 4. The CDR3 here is CASSRGQDYEQYF. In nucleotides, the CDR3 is TGTGCCAGCAGTAGGGGACAGGATTACGAGCAGTACTTC.

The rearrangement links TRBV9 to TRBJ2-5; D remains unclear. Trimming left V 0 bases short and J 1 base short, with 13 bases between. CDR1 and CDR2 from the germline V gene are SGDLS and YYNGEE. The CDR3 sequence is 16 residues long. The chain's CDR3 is CASSVGGSQAQETQYF. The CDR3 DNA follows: TGTGCCAGCAGCGTAGGTGGCAGTCAGGCCCAAGAGACCCAGTACTTC.